Ten or more counts support the clone carrying this T cell receptor beta chain. This sample stems from a study of T cell repertoires in cytomegalovirus infection. Study-wide background: Indications of both CMV infection and matching HLA type were provided by public TCR beta signatures.

Via MiXCR, TCRdb re-called the reads, giving one row per CDR3 protein. The table lists about 300,000 distinct CDR3 sequences, around 10% of them singletons. The sample consisted of PBMCs. This clonotype was sampled from a human donor in good health (CMV status not recorded). Some clones in this sample may be carry-over from other donors' samples.

The CDR3 coding sequence is TGTGCCAGCAGTACCCCGAGGACAGTGAACACCGGGGAGCTGTTTTTT. It translates to CASSTPRTVNTGELFF. The chain links TRBV28 to TRBJ2-2; D perhaps matches TRBD1 (6 bases). This CDR3 is 16 amino acids long. Germline CDR1 is MDHEN and CDR2 is SYDVKM. Deletions cut 5 bases from V and 1 base from J, with 14 bases between.